This T cell receptor (beta chain) came from a study of blood T cell repertoires in COVID-19. Looking at the study overall: From the United States, Italy and Spain came samples of acute and convalescent COVID-19. In each case, the material was cDNA or gDNA derived from T cells, B-cell-depleted T cells, or PBMCs.

The germline V and J ends were trimmed by 3 bases and 8 bases, with 16 bases remaining between them. This CDR3 spans 15 amino acids. Germline V CDR1 and CDR2: MNHEY, SMNVEV (reference sequence). Methods used by the authors: Estimation of nucleated cell counts was performed using reference gene primer amplification. TCRdb's table, derived via immunoSEQ multiplex PCR, lists solely in-frame clones and lacks some. Clone size and the V and J calls come from that table; the DNA yielded D and trimming. Of tens of thousands of clones in the sample, 82% were seen once. The sequenced sample consisted of peripheral blood. The rearrangement joins TRBV27 to TRBJ1-4, with no clear D. The source of this sequence is a human donor with acute or convalescent COVID-19. The donor label of this sample is uncertain. The CDR3 here is CASSFSSRIGEKLFF. Here the CDR3 DNA reads TGTGCCAGCAGTTTCTCATCACGGATCGGGGAAAAACTGTTTTTT.